The present T cell receptor beta chain was sequenced within a study of blood T cells in healthy people across ages. The authors ran a second PCR of about 6 to 11 cycles using a sample-barcoded 5' primer and a J-beta primer mix. TCRdb analysed the 5' RACE reads with MiXCR anew, one entry per CDR3 protein. The table shows hundreds of thousands of distinct CDR3 sequences, with roughly 52% occurring only once. This clonotype was found once. The ends lost 3 bases at V and 2 bases at J; junction bases unmatched: 7. Germline V gives CDR1 SQVTM, CDR2 ANQGSEA. The CDR3 covers 14 residues. The source material was blood. The rearrangement joins TRBV29-1 to TRBJ2-7; 7 bases are shared with TRBD2. This receptor was obtained from a man aged 25-40 years in good health. For the CDR3, the DNA is TGCAGCGTTGACGCCGGGACTAATACCTACGAGCAGTACTTC. This codes for CSVDAGTNTYEQYF.